This T cell receptor (beta chain) was retrieved from a study of T cells after yellow fever vaccination. This CDR3 contains 14 residues. The junction had 5 bases not matched to a gene; V was cut back by 5 bases and J by 2 bases. Germline-derived CDR1 and CDR2 are SGHKS and YYEKEE (reference sequence). This clonotype was recorded at least ten times. Its antigen is not identified. TCRdb re-called the 5' RACE reads with MiXCR, one entry per CDR3 protein. The sample shows some 250,000 distinct CDR3 sequences, approximately 3.8% of them seen only once. Regarding the study as a whole: Any FACS-sorted repertoire could hold abundant clonotypes that contaminate it from the bulk population.

The rearrangement joins TRBV5-5 to TRBJ2-5; 8 bases fit TRBD1. This TCR derives from a young man who received the YFV17D yellow fever vaccine. This material consisted of PBMCs, taken 15 days after the yellow fever booster vaccination. This CDR3 reads CASSMDRVQETQYF. Here the CDR3 DNA reads TGTGCCAGCAGTATGGACAGGGTACAAGAGACCCAGTACTTC.